The next 16 T cell receptor beta chains were all read from a single sample in a study of tumor-infiltrating lymphocytes in localized non-small cell lung cancer. Here immunoSEQ multiplex PCR was the method, and the copy in TCRdb shows in-frame clones only, minus some. This table has about 12,000 clones, around 80% appearing once. Source material: lung tumor tissue. The receptors here all came from a human donor with non-small cell lung cancer.

The chain is built from TRBV28 and TRBJ2-2; D ambiguous. Germline CDR1 and CDR2: MDHEN and SYDVKM. Trimming removed 8 bases from V and 2 bases from J, with 12 bases in between. This CDR3 comprises 14 residues. The CDR3 DNA follows: TGTGCCAGCGTTAACACCATCAACACCGGGGAGCTGTTTTTT. This encodes CASVNTINTGELFF.

This clone was seen only once. This chain uses TRBV9 with TRBJ2-3; 9 bases are shared with TRBD2. Germline loops: CDR1 SGDLS, CDR2 YYNGEE. The CDR3 has 16 amino acids. The J segment lost 3 bases and the V segment lost 0 bases, leaving 5 bases of the junction unmatched. The DNA for the CDR3 is TGTGCCAGCAGCGTAGCTGGAGCGGGGGGAACAGATACGCAGTATTTT. It encodes CASSVAGAGGTDTQYF.

This chain links TRBV2 with TRBJ2-7, with a possible D match to TRBD2 (5 bases). CDR3 length equals 13 residues. Trimming stripped 4 bases from V and 4 bases from J, with 11 bases between. Germline lookup yields CDR1 SNHLY and CDR2 FYNNEI. CDR3 loop: CASSGSGFYEQYF. CDR3 nucleotide sequence: TGTGCCAGCAGTGGTTCGGGGTTTTACGAGCAGTACTTC.

The chain couples TRBV11-2 to TRBJ1-6; D is undetermined. CDR1 is SGHAT, CDR2 FQNNGV, per germline. The CDR3 runs to 14 residues. V lost 6 bases and J lost 7, with 13 bases in between. The CDR3 DNA reads as TGTGCCAGCAGAGGCCAGCGGACGAATTCACCCCTCCACTTT. This sequence encodes CASRGQRTNSPLHF.

This chain joins TRBV27 and TRBJ1-1; D might be TRBD1 (5 bases). V shed 2 bases and J shed 6 bases, with 10 bases lying between them. Germline V gene data show CDR1 as MNHEY and CDR2 as SMNVEV (reference sequence). The CDR3 has 13 residues. In nucleotides, the CDR3 is TGTGCCAGCAGTTTACAGGGTCTAGCTGAAGCTTTCTTT. It yields the protein CASSLQGLAEAFF.

The V and J genes are TRBV2 and TRBJ2-7; 10 bases line up with TRBD1. The CDR3 is 14 residues long. Germline V gives CDR1 SNHLY, CDR2 FYNNEI. Losses at the gene ends were 4 bases for V and 4 bases for J; bases not matched to a gene: 4. Written as DNA, the CDR3 is TGTGCCAGCAGTGGACAGGGGGCGGCGTACGAGCAGTACTTC. Its translation is CASSGQGAAYEQYF.

This sequence joins TRBV11-3 and TRBJ2-1, with a possible D match to TRBD1 (5 bases). With 0 bases removed from V and 4 bases from J, the gap between germline ends came to 13 bases. CDR1 and CDR2 (germline): SGHNT, YENEEA. CDR3 length equals 16 residues. CDR3: CASSLEGRGDYNEQFF. In nucleotides, the CDR3 is TGTGCCAGCAGCTTAGAGGGAAGGGGCGATTACAATGAGCAGTTCTTC.

The genes are TRBV13 and TRBJ1-4; perhaps TRBD1 as D (5 bases). Germline lookup yields CDR1 PRHDT and CDR2 FYEKMQ (reference sequence). CDR3 length: 16 amino acids. Trimming took off 4 bases at V and 3 bases at J, with 15 bases between the two ends. CDR3 amino acids: CASSSRDKVANEKLFF. As DNA, the CDR3 is TGTGCCAGCAGCTCCAGGGATAAGGTAGCTAATGAAAAACTGTTTTTT.

J is TRBJ2-5 and V is TRBV5-1; D is unclear. The CDR3 totals 15 residues. V shed 0 bases and J shed 4 bases, with 13 bases lying between them. The germline gives CDR1 SGHRS, CDR2 YFSETQ. In DNA form, the CDR3 reads TGCGCCAGCAGCTTGGATTACCGGGTCCCAGAGACCCAGTACTTC. This translates into CASSLDYRVPETQYF.

This clone has just a few counts. The J gene is TRBJ2-1, the V gene TRBV7-6, with 9 bases fitting TRBD2. This CDR3 spans 16 amino acids. CDR1 is SGHVS and CDR2 is FNYEAQ in the germline V gene. Trimming removed 5 bases from V and 0 bases from J; junction bases left unmatched: 5. CDR3 protein: CASSQGLASSYNEQFF. In nucleotides, the CDR3 is TGTGCCAGCAGCCAGGGACTAGCAAGCTCCTACAATGAGCAGTTCTTC.

In DNA form, the CDR3 reads TGTGCCAGCAGCTTAGATCGAACAGCTACCTACGAGCAGTACTTC. Protein sequence: CASSLDRTATYEQYF. V and J are TRBV11-3 and TRBJ2-7; D gene unclear. The length of the CDR3 is 15 residues. The germline gives CDR1 SGHNT, CDR2 YENEEA. V lost 0 bases to trimming and J lost 2 bases, with 11 bases between them.

V and J are TRBV7-2 and TRBJ2-1; D is uncertain. V was trimmed by 3 bases and J by 5 bases, leaving 8 bases between them. Germline V gene lookup returns CDR1 SGHTA and CDR2 FQGNSA. The CDR3 has 13 residues. CDR3 amino acids: CASSLDNNNEQFF. CDR3 nucleotide sequence: TGTGCCAGCAGCTTGGATAATAACAATGAGCAGTTCTTC.

In its sample, this clone was seen once. The rearrangement joins TRBV9 to TRBJ2-1; weak D call: TRBD1 (6 bases). V shed 3 bases and J shed 6 bases, with 13 bases lying between them. CDR1 SGDLS and CDR2 YYNGEE come from the germline V gene. The CDR3 covers 14 residues. CDR3 bases: TGTGCCAGCAGCGGAACAGGGTACGTCAATGAGCAGTTCTTC. Translation: CASSGTGYVNEQFF.

This rearrangement joins TRBV9 to TRBJ2-3, with 10 bases aligning to TRBD2. The CDR3 is made up of 17 amino acids. CDR1 SGDLS and CDR2 YYNGEE come from the germline V gene. J gave up 3 bases and V 6 bases, and 13 bases lay outside the gene matches. The CDR3 nucleotides are TGTGCCAGCACCTCCGGGGCTAGCGGGGGATTAACAGATACGCAGTATTTT. It codes for CASTSGASGGLTDTQYF.

The J gene is TRBJ1-6, the V gene TRBV5-6, with 8 bases that match TRBD1. V shed 4 bases, J shed 10 bases, and the junction held 7 bases outside the gene matches. CDR3 size: 14 residues. Germline V gene sequence: CDR1 SGHDT, CDR2 YYEEEE. The CDR3 nucleotides are TGTGCCAGCAGCATGACAGGGGATGGGTCACCCCTCCACTTT. This gives the protein CASSMTGDGSPLHF.

The rearrangement uses TRBV6-5 and TRBJ1-2; a possible D gene is TRBD1 (6 bases). V was cut by 10 bases and J by 4 bases, with 16 bases left in between. CDR3 size: 13 residues. CDR1 and CDR2 (germline): MNHEY, SVGAGI. The CDR3 here is CATGQREGYGYTF. CDR3 nucleotide sequence: TGTGCCACCGGACAGAGAGAGGGCTATGGCTACACCTTC.